This T cell receptor beta chain was identified in a study of human T cells and chemical hapten exposure. Time point given: healthy volunteer bleed at 6 weeks. Researchers extracted total RNA from unfractionated whole blood. Study conclusions and caveats: TCRs at high frequency, those above 1 in 1000, did not change with DPC sensitization.

From the RACE reads, TCRdb called clonotypes with MiXCR, one entry per CDR3 protein. This sample has 60,000 to 80,000 distinct CDR3 sequences, with around 6.1% found just once. The CDR3 spans 14 residues. The V gene lost 7 bases and the J gene lost 5 bases, with 16 bases spanning the gap. Germline CDR1 and CDR2: MNHEY and SVGEGT. This clonotype was recorded at least ten times. What it binds is unknown. V gene TRBV6-2 or TRBV6-3 combines with J gene TRBJ2-3; weak D call: TRBD1 (6 bases). Sequencing was done on a sample of whole blood. This TCR derives from a female donor in good health. Some clones in this sample may be carry-over from other donors' samples. CDR3 sequence (DNA): TGTGCCAGCACCGAGCAGGGGAGTCAAGATACGCAGTATTTT. Translated: CASTEQGSQDTQYF.